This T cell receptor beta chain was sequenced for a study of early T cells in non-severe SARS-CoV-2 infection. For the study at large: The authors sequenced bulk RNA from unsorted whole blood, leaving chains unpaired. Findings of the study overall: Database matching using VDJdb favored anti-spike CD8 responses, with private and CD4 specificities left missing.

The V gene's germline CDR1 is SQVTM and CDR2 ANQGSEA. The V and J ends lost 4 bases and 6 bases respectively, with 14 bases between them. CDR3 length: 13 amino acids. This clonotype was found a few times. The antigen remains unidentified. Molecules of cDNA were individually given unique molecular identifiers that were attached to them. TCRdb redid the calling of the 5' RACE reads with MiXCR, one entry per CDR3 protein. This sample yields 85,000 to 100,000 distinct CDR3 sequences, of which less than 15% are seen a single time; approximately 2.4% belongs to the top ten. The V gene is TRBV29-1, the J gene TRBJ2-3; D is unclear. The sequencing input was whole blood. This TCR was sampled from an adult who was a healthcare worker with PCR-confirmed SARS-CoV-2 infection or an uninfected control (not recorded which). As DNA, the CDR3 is TGCAGCGTTGTACGTTGGGGTTCCGATACGCAGTATTTT. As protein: CSVVRWGSDTQYF.